These T cell receptor beta chains were read from a single sample in a study of shared clonotypes between healthy human individuals. Sequenced by immunoSEQ multiplex PCR; TCRdb stores in-frame clones only, minus some. The table includes 600,000 to 700,000 clones, more than 70% detected once. Sequencing was performed on memory CD4+ T cells sorted from blood. These receptors were taken from a woman aged 25-40 years in good health. Both conserved end residues are part of each CDR3. The D gene is left open where the match is weak. Size values are once, few and many counts, or a class for expanded clones, and some rows have none.

.	TRBV19	.	TRBJ1-4	TGTGCCAGTAGCCGGGATAGAAATGAAAAACTGTTTTTT	CASSRDRNEKLFF
.	TRBV19	.	TRBJ2-7	TGTGCCAGTAGTATTTACTACGCACAGGGCCCCCACGAGCAGTACTTC	CASSIYYAQGPHEQYF
.	TRBV5-1	.	TRBJ1-1	TGCGCCAGCAGCTTCGCGGGGAACACTGAAGCTTTCTTT	CASSFAGNTEAFF
.	TRBV9	.	TRBJ2-2	TGTGCCAGCTCCCTAGCGACCGACACCGGGGAGCTGTTTTTT	CASSLATDTGELFF
few	TRBV27	.	TRBJ2-7	TGTGCCAGCACCCTGACAGGCAGCGGGGACGCCTACGAGCAGTACTTC	CASTLTGSGDAYEQYF
.	TRBV6-6	.	TRBJ1-5	TGTGCCAGCAGTACAAAAAGAGGGGGGAATCAGCCCCAGCATTTT	CASSTKRGGNQPQHF
.	TRBV27	TRBD1	TRBJ1-1	TGTGCCAGCAGTATGGCCGTGACAGGGGGCGGCGGGACCTTGAGGACTGAAGCTTTCTTT	CASSMAVTGGGGTLRTEAFF
many	TRBV7-8	.	TRBJ1-2	TGTGCCAGCAGCTTATATCCGGGTGCGGGAAGCTACACCTTC	CASSLYPGAGSYTF
.	TRBV6-1	.	TRBJ2-2	TGTGCCAGCAGTCCTTGGGAGGAAACCGGGGAGCTGTTTTTT	CASSPWEETGELFF
.	TRBV28	TRBD1	TRBJ1-4	TGTGCCAGCAGTTTGACAGGGGGTCGGGAAAAACTGTTTTTT	CASSLTGGREKLFF
.	TRBV4-1	.	TRBJ2-7	TGCGCCAGCAGCCAAGCGTTTCTTCGTGTGGGCGGAGAGGACGACGAGCAGTACTTC	CASSQAFLRVGGEDDEQYF
.	TRBV2	TRBD2	TRBJ2-7	TGTGCCAGCAGTGCACTAGCGGGAGTTAACGAGCAGTACTTC	CASSALAGVNEQYF
.	TRBV28	.	TRBJ1-1	TGTGCCAGCAGGACAGCAGTGAGGGAGGCTTTCTTT	CASRTAVREAFF
.	TRBV2	.	TRBJ1-4	TGTGCCAGCAACAGGGCAGGCGAAAAACTGTTTTTT	CASNRAGEKLFF
.	TRBV19	TRBD1	TRBJ1-1	TGTGCCGTCAGGGGGGGTCGGGGCATTTCTCCCGATCCTGAAGCTTTCTTT	CAVRGGRGISPDPEAFF
once	TRBV29-1	.	TRBJ1-1	TGCAGCGTTGATTCTCAGGGGCCGAACACTGAAGCTTTCTTT	CSVDSQGPNTEAFF
.	TRBV11-2	TRBD1	TRBJ2-5	TGTGCCAGCAGCTTAGGGACAGGGAAAGAGACCCAGTACTTC	CASSLGTGKETQYF
.	TRBV5-1	.	TRBJ1-5	TGCGCCAGCAGCCCGGAGGGGATGAGCAATCAGCCCCAGCATTTT	CASSPEGMSNQPQHF
.	TRBV28	.	TRBJ2-7	TGTGCCAGCAGCCCCAACAGGGCTCTGGGGCAGTACTTC	CASSPNRALGQYF
.	TRBV11-2	TRBD1	TRBJ2-5	TGTGCCAGCAGCCTGACCAGGGGGCAAGAGACCCAGTACTTC	CASSLTRGQETQYF
.	TRBV11-2	TRBD1	TRBJ1-3	TGTGCCAGCAGCCCGACCGGGACAGGTTTATCGGGCACCATATATTTT	CASSPTGTGLSGTIYF
.	TRBV4-1	.	TRBJ2-2	TGCGCCAGCAGCCAAGGCGGGGACACCGGGGAGCTGTTTTTT	CASSQGGDTGELFF
few	TRBV6-1	.	TRBJ1-5	TGTGCCAGCAGTGATCGGGAGATCAATCAGCCCCAGCATTTT	CASSDREINQPQHF
.	TRBV9	TRBD2	TRBJ2-3	TGTGCCAGCAGCGTAAGAGCGGGAAGTGCAGATACGCAGTATTTT	CASSVRAGSADTQYF
.	TRBV28	.	TRBJ2-3	TGTGCCAGCCGTGGCGGGCCCGCAGATACGCAGTATTTT	CASRGGPADTQYF
.	TRBV7-9	TRBD1	TRBJ1-2	TGTGCCAGCAGCTTAGTGACCGGACAGGGTATAAGGTTCTATGGCTACACCTTC	CASSLVTGQGIRFYGYTF
.	TRBV27	.	TRBJ1-1	TGTGCCAGCAGTATCAAGCGAAACACTGAAGCTTTCTTT	CASSIKRNTEAFF
.	TRBV27	TRBD1	TRBJ2-7	TGTGCCAGCACCCGGACAGGGGCGAGCTCCTACGAGCAGTACTTC	CASTRTGASSYEQYF
.	TRBV28	.	TRBJ2-7	TGTGCCAGCAGTTTAAGAGACAGGTGGTACTTC	CASSLRDRWYF
.	TRBV15	TRBD2	TRBJ2-7	TGTGCCACCAGCAGAGTCCGTGGTCAGTTGGGTCGTATAAGTCGGGAGGGTCTGAACGAGCAGTACTTC	CATSRVRGQLGRISREGLNEQYF
many	TRBV10-1	TRBD1	TRBJ2-7	TGCGCCAGCAGTGAGTCGGGACAGGGTTTGTACGAGCAGTACTTC	CASSESGQGLYEQYF
few	TRBV2	.	TRBJ1-5	TGTGCCAGCAGAGGCAACGATCAGCCCCAGCATTTT	CASRGNDQPQHF
.	TRBV28	.	TRBJ1-1	TGTGCCAGCACTGGTGACACTGAAGCTTTCTTT	CASTGDTEAFF
many	TRBV28	TRBD2	TRBJ2-7	TGTGCCAGCAGTCCACACAGGGGTCGACTAGCGGGGGGCTACGAGCAGTACTTC	CASSPHRGRLAGGYEQYF
few	TRBV2	.	TRBJ2-2	TGTGCCAGCAGTGATCAGGCGAACACCGGGGAGCTGTTTTTT	CASSDQANTGELFF
.	TRBV7-3	.	TRBJ2-1	TGTGCCAGCAGTCCCGCTGGAGTTTCCAGTGAGCAGTTCTTC	CASSPAGVSSEQFF
.	TRBV10-3	.	TRBJ2-7	TGTGCCATCAGTGAGTCCCCGGGGCGGTTGTCAATCAGCTACGAGCAGTACTTC	CAISESPGRLSISYEQYF
.	TRBV28	.	TRBJ2-7	TGTGCCAGCGTTACTGCGGGACTGAATTACGAGCAGTACTTC	CASVTAGLNYEQYF
few	TRBV5-5	.	TRBJ1-1	TGTGCCACCGAGGAGAGGCCCGACACTGAAGCTTTCTTT	CATEERPDTEAFF
.	TRBV5-8	TRBD2	TRBJ2-6	TGTGCCAGCAGGAAAGCGGGAGAGTACTCTGGGGCCAACGTCCTGACTTTC	CASRKAGEYSGANVLTF
once	TRBV2	TRBD1	TRBJ2-5	TGTGCCAGCAGGCCAAGAACAGGGGATGAGACCCAGTACTTC	CASRPRTGDETQYF
.	TRBV7-9	TRBD1	TRBJ1-2	TGTGCCAGCAACCCTCAGGGGGGGGATGGCTACACCTTC	CASNPQGGDGYTF
.	TRBV28	.	TRBJ2-2	TGTGCCAGCGGTAGCACCGGGGAGCTGTTTTTT	CASGSTGELFF
.	TRBV5-4	TRBD2	TRBJ2-5	TGTGCCAGCAGCTTAATCCAGCGGGGAACTGAGACCCAGTACTTC	CASSLIQRGTETQYF
.	TRBV5-8	.	TRBJ1-5	TGTGCCAGCTGCGCCGGGGTTAGTAGCAATCAGCCCCAGCATTTT	CASCAGVSSNQPQHF
few	TRBV11-3	TRBD2	TRBJ2-3	TGTGCCAGCAGCTGGGGGACTAGCGGGCCGAGCACAGATACGCAGTATTTT	CASSWGTSGPSTDTQYF
.	TRBV5-1	.	TRBJ1-1	TGCGCCAGCAGCTTGTTCCCTGCCGGTGAAGCTTTCTTT	CASSLFPAGEAFF
.	TRBV13	.	TRBJ2-1	TGTGCCAGCAGCTCTGGCTTCAGCGCCTACAATGAGCAGTTCTTC	CASSSGFSAYNEQFF
.	TRBV4-1	TRBD2	TRBJ2-2	TGCGCCAGCAGCCAAGATAGGAGGGAGGGCCGGGCCGGGGAGCTGTTTTTT	CASSQDRREGRAGELFF
.	TRBV7-2	TRBD1	TRBJ2-7	TGTGCCAGCAGCCCACCTCGCCGGGGACAGGGGGCCGAGCAGTACTTC	CASSPPRRGQGAEQYF